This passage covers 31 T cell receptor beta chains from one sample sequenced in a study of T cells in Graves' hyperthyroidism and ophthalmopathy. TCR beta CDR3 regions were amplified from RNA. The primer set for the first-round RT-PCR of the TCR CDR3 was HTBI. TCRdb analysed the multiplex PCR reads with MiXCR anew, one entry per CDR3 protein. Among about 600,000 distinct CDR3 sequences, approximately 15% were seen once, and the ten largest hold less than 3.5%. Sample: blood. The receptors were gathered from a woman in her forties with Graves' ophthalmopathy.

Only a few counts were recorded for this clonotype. The CDR3 DNA reads as TGTGCCAGCAGCCAATTGATCGGCCCGGGTTTGGACACTGAAGCTTTCTTT. Protein product: CASSQLIGPGLDTEAFF. The V call is TRBV3-1, the J call TRBJ1-1; D not certain. The length of the CDR3 is 17 residues. Germline values: CDR1 LGHDT, CDR2 YNNKEL (reference sequence). Between the trimmed V and J ends, which lost 2 bases and 3 bases, there was a span of 19 bases. The full variable domain, rest sourced from reference TRBV3-1 and TRBJ1-1, is DTAVSQTPKYLVTQMGNDKSIKCEQNLGHDTMYWYKQDSKKFLKIMFSYNNKELIINETVPNRFSPKSPDKAHLNLHINSLELGDSAVYFCASSQLIGPGLDTEAFFGQGTRLTVV.

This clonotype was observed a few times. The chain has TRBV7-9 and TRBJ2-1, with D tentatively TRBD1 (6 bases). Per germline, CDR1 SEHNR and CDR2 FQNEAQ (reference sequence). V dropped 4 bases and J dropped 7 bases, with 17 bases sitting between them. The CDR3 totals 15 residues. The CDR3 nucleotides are TGTGCCAGCAGCTATTTACAGGGAAGTCGGAATGAGCAGTTCTTC. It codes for CASSYLQGSRNEQFF.

The CDR3 DNA reads as TGTGCCTGGGGGGACCAGACTGAAAAACTGTTTTTT. Encoded protein: CAWGDQTEKLFF. The rearrangement links TRBV30 to TRBJ1-4, with a weak D call TRBD1 (5 bases). This CDR3 has 12 amino acids. The ends were cut back, 5 bases at V and 7 bases at J, with 11 bases in the middle. Germline V lookup: CDR1 GTSNPN, CDR2 SVGIG (reference sequence).

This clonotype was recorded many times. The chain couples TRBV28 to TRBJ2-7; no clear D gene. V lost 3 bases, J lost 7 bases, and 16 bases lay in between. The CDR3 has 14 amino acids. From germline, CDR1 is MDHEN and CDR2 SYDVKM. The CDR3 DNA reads TGTGCCAGCAGTTTGATTAATAAGGAGAAGGAGCAGTACTTC. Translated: CASSLINKEKEQYF. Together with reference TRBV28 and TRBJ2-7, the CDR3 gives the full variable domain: DVKVTQSSRYLVKRTGEKVFLECVQDMDHENMFWYRQDPGLGLRLIYFSYDVKMKEKGDIPEGYSVSREKKERFSLILESASTNQTSMYLCASSLINKEKEQYFGPGTRLTVT.

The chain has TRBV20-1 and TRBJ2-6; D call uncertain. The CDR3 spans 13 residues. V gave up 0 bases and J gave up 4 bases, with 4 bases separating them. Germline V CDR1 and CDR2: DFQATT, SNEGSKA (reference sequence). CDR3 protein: CSAREGGANVLTF. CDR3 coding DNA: TGCAGTGCTAGAGAAGGGGGGGCCAACGTCCTGACTTTC.

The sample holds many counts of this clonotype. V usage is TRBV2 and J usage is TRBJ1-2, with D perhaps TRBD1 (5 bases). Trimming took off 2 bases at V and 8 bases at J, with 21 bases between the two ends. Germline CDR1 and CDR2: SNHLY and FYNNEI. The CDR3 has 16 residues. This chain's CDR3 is CASSEKGQGWARGYTF. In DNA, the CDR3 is TGTGCCAGCAGTGAAAAAGGGCAGGGATGGGCCCGGGGCTACACCTTC. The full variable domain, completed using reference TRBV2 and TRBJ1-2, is EPEVTQTPSHQVTQMGQEVILRCVPISNHLYFYWYRQILGQKVEFLVSFYNNEISEKSEIFDDQFSVERPDGSNFTLKIRSTKLEDSAMYFCASSEKGQGWARGYTFGSGTRLTVV.

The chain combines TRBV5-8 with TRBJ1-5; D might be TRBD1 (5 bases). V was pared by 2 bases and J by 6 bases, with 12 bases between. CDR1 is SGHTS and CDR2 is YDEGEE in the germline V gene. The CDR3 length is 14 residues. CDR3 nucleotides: TGTGCCAGCAGCTTAGGACATCCGAGTCAGCCCCAGCATTTT. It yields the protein CASSLGHPSQPQHF.

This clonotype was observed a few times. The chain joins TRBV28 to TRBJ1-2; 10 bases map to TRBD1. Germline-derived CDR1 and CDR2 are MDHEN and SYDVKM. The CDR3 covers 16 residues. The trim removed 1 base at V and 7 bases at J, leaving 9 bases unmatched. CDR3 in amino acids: CASSLFGRDRGSGYTF. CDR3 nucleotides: TGTGCCAGCAGTTTATTCGGGAGGGACAGGGGCAGTGGCTACACCTTC.

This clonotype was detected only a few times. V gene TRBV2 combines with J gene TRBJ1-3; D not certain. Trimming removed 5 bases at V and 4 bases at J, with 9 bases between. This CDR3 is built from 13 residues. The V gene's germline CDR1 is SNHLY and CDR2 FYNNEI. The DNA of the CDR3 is TGTGCCAGCAGTTCACAGACGGGAAACACCATATATTTT. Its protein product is CASSSQTGNTIYF.

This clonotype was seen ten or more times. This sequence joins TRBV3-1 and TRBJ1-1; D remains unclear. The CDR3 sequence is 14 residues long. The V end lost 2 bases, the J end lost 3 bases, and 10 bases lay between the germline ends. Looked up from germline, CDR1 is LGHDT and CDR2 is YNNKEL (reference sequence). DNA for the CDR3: TGTGCCAGCAGCCAAACTCCCGGGGACACTGAAGCTTTCTTT. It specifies CASSQTPGDTEAFF.

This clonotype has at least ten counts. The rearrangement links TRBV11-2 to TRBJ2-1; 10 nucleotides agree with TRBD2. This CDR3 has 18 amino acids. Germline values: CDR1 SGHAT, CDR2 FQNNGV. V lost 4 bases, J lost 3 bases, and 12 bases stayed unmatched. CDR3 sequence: CASSSLGGAGGIYNEQFF. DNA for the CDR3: TGTGCCAGCAGCTCTTTGGGTGGAGCGGGAGGGATCTACAATGAGCAGTTCTTC.

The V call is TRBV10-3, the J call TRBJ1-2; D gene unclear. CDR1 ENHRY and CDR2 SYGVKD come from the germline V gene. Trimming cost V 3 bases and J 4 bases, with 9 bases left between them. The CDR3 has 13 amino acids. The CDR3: CAISDEGPYGYTF. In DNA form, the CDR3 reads TGTGCCATCAGTGATGAGGGTCCCTATGGCTACACCTTC.

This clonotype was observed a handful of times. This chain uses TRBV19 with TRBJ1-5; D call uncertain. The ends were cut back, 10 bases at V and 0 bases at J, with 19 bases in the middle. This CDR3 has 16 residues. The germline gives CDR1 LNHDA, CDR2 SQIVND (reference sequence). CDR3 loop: CATTPYLVDSNQPQHF. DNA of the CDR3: TGTGCCACCACCCCATACTTAGTGGATAGCAATCAGCCCCAGCATTTT.

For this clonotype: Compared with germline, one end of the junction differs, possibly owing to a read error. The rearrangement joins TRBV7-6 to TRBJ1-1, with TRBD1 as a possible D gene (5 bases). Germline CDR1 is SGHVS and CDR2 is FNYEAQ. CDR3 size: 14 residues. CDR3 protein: CASSLNKGNTEASF. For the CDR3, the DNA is TGTGCCAGCAGCTTGAACAAGGGGAACACTGAAGCTTCCTTT.

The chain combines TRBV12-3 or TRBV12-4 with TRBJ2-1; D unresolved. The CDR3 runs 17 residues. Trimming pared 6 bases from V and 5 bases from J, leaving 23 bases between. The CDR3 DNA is TGTGCCAGCAGCCGCCCAAGTGGGTCCACACGGGACAATGAGCAGTTCTTC. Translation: CASSRPSGSTRDNEQFF.

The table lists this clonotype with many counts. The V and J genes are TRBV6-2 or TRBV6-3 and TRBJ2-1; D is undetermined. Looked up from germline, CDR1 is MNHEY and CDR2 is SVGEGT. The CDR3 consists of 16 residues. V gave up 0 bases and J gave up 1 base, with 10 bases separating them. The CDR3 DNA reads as TGTGCCAGCAGTTACTCGGGCTTGGGGTCCTACAATGAGCAGTTCTTC. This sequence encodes CASSYSGLGSYNEQFF.

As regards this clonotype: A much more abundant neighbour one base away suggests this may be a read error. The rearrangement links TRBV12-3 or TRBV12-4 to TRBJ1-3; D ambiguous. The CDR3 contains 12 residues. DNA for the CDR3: TGTGCCAGCATATCTTCTGGAGACACCATATATTTT. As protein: CASISSGDTIYF.

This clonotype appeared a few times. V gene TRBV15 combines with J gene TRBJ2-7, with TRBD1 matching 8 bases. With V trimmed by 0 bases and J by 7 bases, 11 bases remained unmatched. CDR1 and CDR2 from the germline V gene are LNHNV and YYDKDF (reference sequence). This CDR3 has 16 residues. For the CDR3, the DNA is TGTGCCACCAGCAGAGAGGGGACAGGCCCTGTTCGGGAGCAGTACTTC. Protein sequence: CATSREGTGPVREQYF.

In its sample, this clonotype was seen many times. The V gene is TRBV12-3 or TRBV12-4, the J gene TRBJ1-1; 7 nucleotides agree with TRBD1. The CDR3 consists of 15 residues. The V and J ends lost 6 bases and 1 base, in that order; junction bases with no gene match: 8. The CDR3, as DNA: TGTGCCAGCAGCCTTCAGGGGGTGGGGAACACTGAAGCTTTCTTT. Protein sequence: CASSLQGVGNTEAFF.

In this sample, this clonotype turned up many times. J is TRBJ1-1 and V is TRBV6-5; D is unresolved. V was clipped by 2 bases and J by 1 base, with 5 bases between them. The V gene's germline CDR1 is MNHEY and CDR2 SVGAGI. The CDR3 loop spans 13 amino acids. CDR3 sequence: CASSYDANTEAFF. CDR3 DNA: TGTGCCAGCAGTTACGATGCGAACACTGAAGCTTTCTTT.

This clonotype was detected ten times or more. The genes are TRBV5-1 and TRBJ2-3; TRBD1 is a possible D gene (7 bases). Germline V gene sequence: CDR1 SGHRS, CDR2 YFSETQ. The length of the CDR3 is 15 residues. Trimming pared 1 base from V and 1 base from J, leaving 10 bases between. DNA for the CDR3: TGCGCCAGCAGCTTGCAGGGGGGTGGCACAGATACGCAGTATTTT. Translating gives CASSLQGGGTDTQYF.

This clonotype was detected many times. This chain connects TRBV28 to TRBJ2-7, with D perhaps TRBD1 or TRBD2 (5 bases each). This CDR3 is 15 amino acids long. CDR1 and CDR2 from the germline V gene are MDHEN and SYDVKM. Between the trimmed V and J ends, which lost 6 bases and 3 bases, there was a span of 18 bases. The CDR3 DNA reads TGTGCCAGCAGCAAATCGCCTCAGGGACGCTACGAGCAGTACTTC. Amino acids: CASSKSPQGRYEQYF.

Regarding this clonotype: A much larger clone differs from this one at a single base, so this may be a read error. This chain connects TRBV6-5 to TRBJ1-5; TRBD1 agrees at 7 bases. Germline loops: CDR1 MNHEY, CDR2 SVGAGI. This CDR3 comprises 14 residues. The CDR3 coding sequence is TGTGCCAACAGTTACCAGGGGGGTAAAGAGCCCCAGCATTTT. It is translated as CANSYQGGKEPQHF.

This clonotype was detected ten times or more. The CDR3 coding sequence is TGTGCCAGCAGTGAAGCGCGTCGGCAGGGGGCATTTAAGCGGCCCGGGAAGACCCAGTACTTC. Its translation: CASSEARRQGAFKRPGKTQYF. The V call is TRBV2, the J call TRBJ2-5, with TRBD1 matching over 8 bases. Trimming at V came to 0 bases and at J to 6 bases, leaving 24 bases not matched to a gene. This CDR3 contains 21 residues. Germline V gene sequence: CDR1 SNHLY, CDR2 FYNNEI.

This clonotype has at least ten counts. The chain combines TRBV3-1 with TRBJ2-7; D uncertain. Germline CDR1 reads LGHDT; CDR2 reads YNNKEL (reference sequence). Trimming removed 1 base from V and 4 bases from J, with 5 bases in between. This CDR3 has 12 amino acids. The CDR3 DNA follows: TGTGCCAGCAGCCAAGTAGAATACGAGCAGTACTTC. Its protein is CASSQVEYEQYF.

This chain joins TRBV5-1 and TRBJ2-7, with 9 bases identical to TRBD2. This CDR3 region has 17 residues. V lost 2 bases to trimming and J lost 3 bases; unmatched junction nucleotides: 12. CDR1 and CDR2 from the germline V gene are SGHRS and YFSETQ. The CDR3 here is CASSLFGLETSGYEQYF. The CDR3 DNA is TGCGCCAGCAGCTTATTCGGGTTAGAGACTAGCGGCTACGAGCAGTACTTC.

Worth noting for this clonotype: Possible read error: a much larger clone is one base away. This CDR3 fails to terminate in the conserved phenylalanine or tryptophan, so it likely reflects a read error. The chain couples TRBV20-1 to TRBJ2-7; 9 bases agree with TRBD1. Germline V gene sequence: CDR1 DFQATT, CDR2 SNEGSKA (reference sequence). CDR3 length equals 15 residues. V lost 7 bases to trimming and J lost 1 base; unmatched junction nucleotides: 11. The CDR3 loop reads CSVVPGQGISYEQYL. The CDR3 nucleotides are TGCAGTGTAGTTCCGGGACAGGGAATTTCCTACGAGCAGTACCTC.

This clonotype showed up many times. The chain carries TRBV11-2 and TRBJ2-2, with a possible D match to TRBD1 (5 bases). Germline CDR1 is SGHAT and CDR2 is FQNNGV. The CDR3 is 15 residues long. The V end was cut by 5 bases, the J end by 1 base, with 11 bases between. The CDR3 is CASSGHIMNTGELFF. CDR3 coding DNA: TGTGCCAGCAGCGGACATATAATGAACACCGGGGAGCTGTTTTTT. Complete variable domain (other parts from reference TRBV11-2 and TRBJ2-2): EAGVAQSPRYKIIEKRQSVAFWCNPISGHATLYWYQQILGQGPKLLIQFQNNGVVDDSQLPKDRFSAERLKGVDSTLKIQPAKLEDSAVYLCASSGHIMNTGELFFGEGSRLTVL.

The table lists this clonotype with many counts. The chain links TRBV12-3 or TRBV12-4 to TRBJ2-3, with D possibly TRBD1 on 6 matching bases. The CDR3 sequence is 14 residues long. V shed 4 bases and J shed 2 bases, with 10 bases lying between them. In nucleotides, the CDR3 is TGTGCCAGCAGTTCGGACAGTGACACAGATACGCAGTATTTT. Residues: CASSSDSDTDTQYF.

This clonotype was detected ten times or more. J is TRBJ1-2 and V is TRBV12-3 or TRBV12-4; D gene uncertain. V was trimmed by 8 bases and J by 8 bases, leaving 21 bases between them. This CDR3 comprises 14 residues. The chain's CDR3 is CASGRRGGDIGYTF. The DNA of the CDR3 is TGTGCCAGCGGTAGAAGAGGTGGCGATATCGGCTACACCTTC.

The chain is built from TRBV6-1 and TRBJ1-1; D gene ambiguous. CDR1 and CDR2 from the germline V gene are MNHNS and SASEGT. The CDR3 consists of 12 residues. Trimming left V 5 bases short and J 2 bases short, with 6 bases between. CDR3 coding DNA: TGTGCCAGCAGTAGATCCAACACTGAAGCTTTCTTT. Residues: CASSRSNTEAFF.